Following are 2 T cell receptor beta chains from one sample sequenced in a study of blood T cell repertoires in COVID-19. Clones were read by immunoSEQ multiplex PCR, and TCRdb kept only the in-frame ones, dropping some. The sample yields 150,000 to 200,000 clones, 82% seen once. The sequencing input was peripheral blood. The receptors were gathered from a woman in her sixties or seventies with acute or convalescent COVID-19.

The chain couples TRBV4-1 to TRBJ2-2; TRBD2 is a possible D gene (6 bases). V dropped 0 bases and J dropped 5 bases, with 10 bases sitting between them. CDR3 length: 15 residues. The germline CDR1 and CDR2 sequences are MGHRA and YSYEKL. The chain's CDR3 is CASSQESGGTGELFF. CDR3 DNA sequence: TGCGCCAGCAGCCAAGAGTCCGGGGGAACCGGGGAGCTGTTTTTT.

The chain employs TRBV15 and TRBJ1-5, with TRBD1 matching over 9 bases. The CDR3 is 16 amino acids. V shed 3 bases, J shed 5 bases, and the junction held 8 bases outside the gene matches. Germline V CDR1 and CDR2: LNHNV, YYDKDF (reference sequence). In DNA, the CDR3 is TGTGCCACCAGCAGGAAGGACAGGGGCTCCCATCAGCCCCAGCATTTT. Its protein product is CATSRKDRGSHQPQHF.